These T cell receptor beta chains were read from a single sample in a study of OX40 agonist ivuxolimab in advanced cancers. Data came from immunoSEQ multiplex PCR; TCRdb stores just in-frame clones and leaves some out. Of 55,000 to 65,000 clones detected, 87% appear once; the ten largest clones hold 0.3% to 0.45%. The sample here was CD4+ or CD8+ T cells sorted from blood, taken in a trial of the OX40 agonist ivuxolimab. These receptors were obtained from an adult with an advanced solid tumor such as melanoma, head and neck, liver or kidney cancer. Each CDR3 is given without its conserved first and last residue. D genes are given only for firm matches.

TRBV18	TRBJ2-7	TRBD1	ASSRDRVLYEQY
TRBV7-8	TRBJ1-5	-	ASSTRSDVRVDQPQH
TRBV19	TRBJ1-2	-	ASTQGRFYGYT
TRBV5-4	TRBJ1-2	-	ASRSQGANYGYT
TRBV7-8	TRBJ2-3	TRBD1	ASSPGQGISTDTQY
TRBV11-3	TRBJ1-6	-	ASSLQGALH
TRBV7-2	TRBJ2-2	TRBD2	AIGTSGGSNTGELF
TRBV5-1	TRBJ2-5	TRBD1	ASGTGDGQETQY
TRBV5-1	TRBJ1-2	TRBD1	ASSLDRGEYGYT
TRBV25-1	TRBJ1-1	-	ASSEGPANTEAF
TRBV5-8	TRBJ1-5	-	ASSLVLGQPQH
TRBV10-1	TRBJ1-2	-	ASRVGGVYGYT
TRBV30	TRBJ2-3	TRBD2	AWSVQAGGTDTQY
TRBV2	TRBJ2-6	-	ASSGGMRGANVLT
TRBV27	TRBJ2-2	-	ASSLYPAGALNTGELF
TRBV4-1	TRBJ2-1	TRBD2	ASSQGRGGPYNEQF
TRBV6-6	TRBJ2-7	-	ASRSGGYEQY
TRBV7-2	TRBJ1-6	TRBD1	ASSRGTGGVSSYNSPLH
TRBV7-2	TRBJ2-2	TRBD2	ASSFSGSTGELF
TRBV2	TRBJ1-2	-	ASRLFADGYT
TRBV19	TRBJ2-7	-	ASSIGGSHEQY
TRBV10-3	TRBJ1-5	-	AIAESNQPQH
TRBV7-8	TRBJ1-6	TRBD1	ASSLAGRTGNSPLH
TRBV6-5	TRBJ1-3	-	ASSTGRGSGNTIY
TRBV6-4	TRBJ1-2	-	ASSGSNYGYT
TRBV27	TRBJ1-3	TRBD1	ASSPGTGWGNTIY
TRBV7-6	TRBJ1-5	-	ASSLAGGQGQPQH
TRBV7-2	TRBJ2-2	TRBD1	ARLEGPQGAGTGELF
TRBV5-1	TRBJ1-3	-	ASSLDVQGVANTIY
TRBV4-1	TRBJ2-7	-	ASSQPRGRTYEQY
TRBV15	TRBJ2-7	TRBD1	ATSPGTGREQY
TRBV5-1	TRBJ2-5	-	ASSPGPKETQY
TRBV21-1	TRBJ1-5	-	ASSPGTLNQPQH
TRBV7-9	TRBJ1-1	-	ASTKGGRVNTEAF
TRBV5-6	TRBJ1-5	-	ASSLRGYSNQPQH
TRBV6-5	TRBJ2-1	-	ASSYSLGTYNEQF
TRBV5-1	TRBJ1-2	-	ASSGLGGGLDGYT
TRBV18	TRBJ2-1	TRBD2	ASSPTSGILNEQF
TRBV18	TRBJ2-7	-	ASSPQGDEQY
TRBV7-7	TRBJ2-5	-	ASSRTLGGETQY
TRBV2	TRBJ2-2	TRBD2	ASSGLADNTGELF
TRBV19	TRBJ1-3	-	ASSLLSGNTIY
TRBV19	TRBJ1-1	TRBD1	ARGGQESTEAF
TRBV18	TRBJ1-1	TRBD1	ASSPPRGTGMTNAEAF
TRBV28	TRBJ2-2	-	ASSLLSGELF
TRBV6-4	TRBJ1-3	-	ASKVQANSGNTIY
TRBV10-3	TRBJ2-3	-	AISAPSRGATDTQY
TRBV6-5	TRBJ1-1	-	ASSDPGRTEAF
TRBV6-6	TRBJ1-2	-	ASSYRLDYGYT
TRBV4-1	TRBJ2-2	-	ASSQDGGGASGELF
TRBV11-3	TRBJ1-1	-	ASSPGGAMNTEAF